This TCR beta chain was sequenced during a study of cytomegalovirus exposure and HLA in healthy donors. Some clones are missing from TCRdb's copy, which holds only in-frame ones; the method was immunoSEQ multiplex PCR. The table shows a few hundred thousand clones, with 88% occurring only once. General study points: Rare sequences made up most TCRs, while some public TCRs were found in many donors.

Germline V CDR1 and CDR2: LNHDA, SQIVND (reference sequence). Deletions cut 8 bases from V and 3 bases from J, with 13 bases between. CDR3 size: 13 residues. A remark on this clone: Its antigen is as yet unknown.

The TCR was taken from a man aged 25 to 40 in good health and CMV-seronegative. The rearrangement joins TRBV19 to TRBJ1-1, with a possible D match to TRBD1 (6 bases). Sample: PBMCs. The CDR3 loop reads CASLTQGYTEAFF. The CDR3 region has the DNA TGTGCCAGTCTTACACAGGGTTACACTGAAGCTTTCTTT.